Listed here are 4 T cell receptor beta chains from one sample, sequenced in a study of cytomegalovirus exposure and HLA in healthy donors (dated by TCRdb to 2016 to 2017). The method was the immunoSEQ multiplex PCR assay. A mixture of 60 forward primers for TCR Vbeta segments and 13 reverse primers for TCR Jbeta segments was used in the multiplex PCR. The table comes from immuneACCESS by way of TCRdb, which keeps in-frame sequences with V and J called. Part of the clones is missing from these tables; in studies checked, under half for an unresolved V gene and the rest for unknown reasons. The table for this sample shows 20,000 to 25,000 clones. The ten largest clones add up to 22% of the sample. The sequenced sample consisted of PBMCs. Every receptor here comes from a man in his sixties in good health and CMV-seropositive.

CDR3 loop: CASSEVKRGLNTEAFF. CDR3 DNA sequence: TGTGCCAGCAGTGAAGTAAAACGGGGTTTGAACACTGAAGCTTTCTTT. V and J are TRBV6-1 and TRBJ1-1, with unresolved D. With 1 base removed from V and 0 bases from J, the gap between germline ends came to 12 bases. The germline CDR1 and CDR2 sequences are MNHNS and SASEGT. This CDR3 contains 16 residues.

CDR3 sequence reads: CAWSEALSQNQPQHF. The CDR3 region has the DNA TGTGCCTGGAGTGAAGCCCTAAGCCAAAATCAGCCCCAGCATTTT. This chain links TRBV30 with TRBJ1-5; no definite D call. The CDR3 runs 15 residues. V was clipped by 1 base and J by 4 bases, with 14 bases between them. The germline CDR1 and CDR2 sequences are GTSNPN and SVGIG (reference sequence). The variable domain in full, completed from reference TRBV30 and TRBJ1-5, reads SQTIHQWPATLVQPVGSPLSLECTVEGTSNPNLYWYRQAAGRGLQLLFYSVGIGQISSEVPQNLSASRPQDRQFILSSKKLLLSDSGFYLCAWSEALSQNQPQHFGDGTRLSIL.

This chain connects TRBV6-1 to TRBJ2-3; 13 bases are shared with TRBD2. V trimming: 4 bases; J trimming: 3 bases; junction bases outside the gene matches: 7. This CDR3 spans 17 amino acids. From germline, CDR1 is MNHNS and CDR2 SASEGT. CDR3 loop: CASSGRTSGSRTDTQYF. For the CDR3, the DNA is TGTGCCAGCAGTGGGAGGACTAGCGGGAGTCGGACAGATACGCAGTATTTT.

The rearrangement uses TRBV4-1 and TRBJ2-7; TRBD1 might be the D (7 bases). The CDR3 length is 14 residues. The germline V and J ends were trimmed by 0 bases and 5 bases, with 11 bases remaining between them. Germline V lookup: CDR1 MGHRA, CDR2 YSYEKL. CDR3 region: CASSQDQGGDEQYF. CDR3 nucleotides: TGCGCCAGCAGCCAAGATCAGGGGGGAGACGAGCAGTACTTC.